This note documents a single T cell receptor beta chain sequence. Its specific antigen is unknown. Base quality data are lacking; no much larger clone is found one base away. These data are taken from a study of patients and donors after allogeneic stem cell transplantation (dated by TCRdb to the early 2020s). The library was prepared using RT-PCR. The instrument was a NextSeq 550. TCRdb cleaned the public reads at Q25 with fastp, built clones with MiXCR and kept in-frame beta chains. For every CDR3 protein sequence, its rows merge into one entry that carries the most common genes and DNA. The sample records nearly 20,000 distinct CDR3 sequences, approximately 4.4% of which are singletons. Approximately 42% of the sample rests with the top ten. Compared with germline, V lacks 3 bases and J lacks 4 bases; bases without a gene match: 5. The CDR3, from cysteine to phenylalanine, totals 14 residues. The entry retains the CDR3 DNA only, 42 bases that are in frame from base 1. The germline V gene (reference sequence) provides CDR1 DFQATT and CDR2 SNEGSKA.

This TCR was recovered from a human donor who was either an allogeneic HSCT recipient or a stem cell or donor lymphocyte infusion donor (not recorded which). It is not recorded whose cells these are; they may come from a transplant donor. Input material: blood, either unsorted or a sorted T cell fraction (not recorded which). The chain is assembled from TRBV20-1 and TRBJ2-5; TRBD2 matches 10 bases in the middle. CDR3 region: CSASEREGRETQYF. DNA sequence: TGCAGTGCTAGCGAGCGGGAGGGCAGAGAGACCCAGTACTTC.